The T cell receptor (beta chain) under discussion was sequenced for a study of T-cell reconstitution after alpha-beta-depleted transplantation in children. This clonotype has more than one count but fewer than ten. Unique molecular identifiers were incorporated into the prepared TCRbeta library. TCRdb ran MiXCR on the PCR reads and lists one entry per CDR3 protein. The sample holds 600,000 to 700,000 distinct CDR3 sequences; over 15% are singletons and the top ten take approximately 1%. The sequence derives from a human donor who donated a stem cell graft to a child with acute myeloid leukemia. The sequencing here drew on PBMCs from the stem cell graft donor, taken from the stem cell graft.

CDR3 sequence (DNA): TGTGCCAGCTCACAAGGACCCTCGAGTGCGACCCAGTACTTC. Its protein is CASSQGPSSATQYF. The chain couples TRBV18 to TRBJ2-5, with D hard to call. The germline gives CDR1 KGHSH, CDR2 LQKENI. Trimming took 4 bases from V and 7 from J, leaving 16 bases between them. The CDR3 contains 14 residues.